The clone carrying this T cell receptor (beta chain) has just a few counts. One entry per CDR3 protein results from TCRdb running MiXCR on the 5' RACE reads. This sample has 52,000 or so distinct CDR3 sequences, with less than 25% found just once. The sorted Tregs were CD4+CD25+CD127-/low cells. This CDR3 has 15 residues. Germline V CDR1 and CDR2: SGHRS, YFSETQ. Between the trimmed V and J ends, which lost 0 bases and 2 bases, there was a span of 10 bases. This receptor was identified in a female donor with breast cancer. Input material: tumor-infiltrating Tregs sorted from the breast tumor. The chain joins TRBV5-1 to TRBJ2-3; tentative D call: TRBD2 (5 bases). CDR3 nucleotides: TGCGCCAGCAGCTTGGAGGGAGTACCCACAGATACGCAGTATTTT. Its translation is CASSLEGVPTDTQYF.